A selection of T cell receptor beta chains follows, all from one sample in a study of CD8 T cells in Susac syndrome. Using its own MiXCR run on the immunoSEQ multiplex PCR reads, TCRdb lists one record per CDR3 protein. The profile shows roughly 130,000 distinct CDR3 sequences, 85% to 95% of them singletons. The sample was CD4+ T cells from PBMCs. These receptors originate from a human donor with multiple sclerosis. Both conserved end residues are part of each CDR3. A D gene is named only where the DNA matches it firmly. A clone size is listed for some rows: how often the clone was seen (once, few, many), or a class if it is expanded.

j_gene: TRBJ2-7
d_gene: .
abundance: .
v_gene: TRBV29-1
len: 14
CDR3aa: CSVATTDGSYEQYF
CDR3nt: TGCAGCGTTGCCACCACGGACGGTTCCTACGAGCAGTACTTC

j_gene: TRBJ2-4
d_gene: TRBD1
abundance: once
v_gene: TRBV7-9
len: 16
CDR3aa: CASSPQGSVAKNIQYF
CDR3nt: TGTGCCAGCAGCCCACAGGGGTCCGTGGCCAAAAACATTCAGTACTTC

j_gene: TRBJ2-7
d_gene: .
abundance: .
v_gene: TRBV6-6
len: 14
CDR3aa: CASSTGRSSYEQYF
CDR3nt: TGTGCCAGCAGCACCGGGAGAAGCTCCTACGAGCAGTACTTC

j_gene: TRBJ1-1
d_gene: .
abundance: .
v_gene: TRBV12-3/TRBV12-4
len: 14
CDR3aa: CASSLDTGLAEAFF
CDR3nt: TGTGCCAGCAGTTTAGATACAGGGCTCGCTGAAGCTTTCTTT

j_gene: TRBJ2-7
d_gene: TRBD1
abundance: .
v_gene: TRBV30
len: 14
CDR3aa: CAWSLLGQGHEQYF
CDR3nt: TGTGCCTGGTCTTTACTTGGACAGGGCCACGAGCAGTACTTC

j_gene: TRBJ2-6
d_gene: TRBD1
abundance: .
v_gene: TRBV2
len: 17
CDR3aa: CASSRDRGNYGANVLTF
CDR3nt: TGTGCCAGCAGTCGCGACAGGGGGAACTATGGGGCCAACGTCCTGACTTTC

j_gene: TRBJ1-2
d_gene: .
abundance: .
v_gene: TRBV21-1
len: 16
CDR3aa: CASSTGPGTGDRGYTF
CDR3nt: TGTGCCAGCAGCACCGGTCCCGGGACAGGGGACAGAGGCTACACCTTC

j_gene: TRBJ2-1
d_gene: TRBD2
abundance: .
v_gene: TRBV5-1
len: 18
CDR3aa: CASSRGLAGGRRPHEQFF
CDR3nt: TGCGCCAGCAGCCGCGGACTAGCGGGGGGGCGCCGTCCCCATGAGCAGTTCTTC

j_gene: TRBJ2-7
d_gene: TRBD1
abundance: once
v_gene: TRBV4-1
len: 14
CDR3aa: CASSQGQGSYEQYF
CDR3nt: TGCGCCAGCAGCCAAGGACAGGGTTCCTACGAGCAGTACTTC

j_gene: TRBJ1-5
d_gene: TRBD1
abundance: .
v_gene: TRBV12-3/TRBV12-4
len: 14
CDR3aa: CASSLETGSQPQHF
CDR3nt: TGTGCCAGCAGTTTGGAGACAGGGAGTCAGCCCCAGCATTTT

j_gene: TRBJ2-5
d_gene: .
abundance: once
v_gene: TRBV13
len: 14
CDR3aa: CASSFGLGGETQYF
CDR3nt: TGTGCCAGCAGCTTTGGCCTTGGGGGGGAGACCCAGTACTTC

j_gene: TRBJ1-2
d_gene: .
abundance: .
v_gene: TRBV27
len: 13
CDR3aa: CASSYQGYGGYTF
CDR3nt: TGTGCCAGCAGTTACCAGGGGTATGGAGGCTACACCTTC

j_gene: TRBJ1-5
d_gene: .
abundance: .
v_gene: TRBV29-1
len: 15
CDR3aa: CSVASSGPSGGPQHF
CDR3nt: TGCAGCGTTGCGTCATCGGGACCCTCGGGTGGGCCCCAGCATTTT

j_gene: TRBJ2-3
d_gene: TRBD2
abundance: .
v_gene: TRBV24-1
len: 15
CDR3aa: CATSMTGGSPDTQYF
CDR3nt: TGTGCCACCAGCATGACGGGGGGGAGCCCAGATACGCAGTATTTT

j_gene: TRBJ1-2
d_gene: .
abundance: .
v_gene: TRBV25-1
len: 14
CDR3aa: CASSGPGDINGYTF
CDR3nt: TGTGCCAGCAGTGGGCCTGGGGACATAAATGGCTACACCTTC

j_gene: TRBJ1-5
d_gene: .
abundance: .
v_gene: TRBV19
len: 17
CDR3aa: CASSIVPHTRSNQPQHF
CDR3nt: TGTGCCAGTAGTATAGTACCTCATACACGGAGCAATCAGCCCCAGCATTTT

j_gene: TRBJ2-5
d_gene: TRBD1
abundance: .
v_gene: TRBV20-1
len: 13
CDR3aa: CSAVGQGVKTQYF
CDR3nt: TGCAGTGCCGTCGGACAGGGGGTGAAGACCCAGTACTTC

j_gene: TRBJ2-1
d_gene: TRBD2
abundance: .
v_gene: TRBV20-1
len: 16
CDR3aa: CSARGQRGLSYNEQFF
CDR3nt: TGCAGTGCTAGGGGGCAGCGGGGCTTATCCTACAATGAGCAGTTCTTC

j_gene: TRBJ1-5
d_gene: TRBD1
abundance: .
v_gene: TRBV7-2
len: 16
CDR3aa: CASSLAPSQGAQPQHF
CDR3nt: TGTGCCAGCAGCTTAGCGCCATCACAGGGGGCTCAGCCCCAGCATTTT

j_gene: TRBJ1-2
d_gene: .
abundance: .
v_gene: TRBV2
len: 14
CDR3aa: CASSEKGSVYGYTF
CDR3nt: TGTGCCAGCAGTGAAAAGGGCAGTGTTTATGGCTACACCTTC

j_gene: TRBJ2-2
d_gene: TRBD1
abundance: .
v_gene: TRBV9
len: 15
CDR3aa: CASSARQGTSGELFF
CDR3nt: TGTGCCAGCAGCGCTAGACAGGGTACTTCCGGGGAGCTGTTTTTT

j_gene: TRBJ1-1
d_gene: .
abundance: .
v_gene: TRBV2
len: 15
CDR3aa: CASSEPDRMNTEAFF
CDR3nt: TGTGCCAGCAGTGAACCAGATAGGATGAACACTGAAGCTTTCTTT

j_gene: TRBJ2-7
d_gene: TRBD2
abundance: .
v_gene: TRBV20-1
len: 18
CDR3aa: CSAKKELLAGGTSYEQYF
CDR3nt: TGCAGTGCTAAAAAAGAACTTCTAGCGGGAGGTACATCCTACGAGCAGTACTTC

j_gene: TRBJ2-4
d_gene: .
abundance: .
v_gene: TRBV6-2/TRBV6-3
len: 14
CDR3aa: CASSPTGSKNIQYF
CDR3nt: TGTGCCAGCAGTCCCACAGGTTCCAAAAACATTCAGTACTTC

j_gene: TRBJ2-7
d_gene: TRBD1
abundance: .
v_gene: TRBV20-1
len: 13
CDR3aa: CSARRTGLYEQYF
CDR3nt: TGCAGTGCTAGGAGGACAGGGCTCTACGAGCAGTACTTC

j_gene: TRBJ2-7
d_gene: TRBD1
abundance: few
v_gene: TRBV30
len: 13
CDR3aa: CAWSKSTGYEQYF
CDR3nt: TGTGCCTGGAGTAAATCGACAGGGTACGAGCAGTACTTC

j_gene: TRBJ1-2
d_gene: .
abundance: .
v_gene: TRBV27
len: 14
CDR3aa: CASSLSLGNYGYTF
CDR3nt: TGTGCCAGCAGTTTATCGTTGGGCAACTATGGCTACACCTTC

j_gene: TRBJ1-5
d_gene: TRBD1
abundance: .
v_gene: TRBV6-1
len: 15
CDR3aa: CASTEGQGMNQPQHF
CDR3nt: TGTGCCAGCACGGAAGGACAGGGAATGAATCAGCCCCAGCATTTT

j_gene: TRBJ2-3
d_gene: TRBD2
abundance: .
v_gene: TRBV29-1
len: 14
CDR3aa: CSVDVAGVTDTQYF
CDR3nt: TGCAGCGTTGATGTCGCGGGAGTAACAGATACGCAGTATTTT

j_gene: TRBJ2-7
d_gene: .
abundance: .
v_gene: TRBV7-9
len: 12
CDR3aa: CASSSPSYEQYF
CDR3nt: TGTGCCAGCAGCTCTCCGTCCTACGAGCAGTACTTC

j_gene: TRBJ1-5
d_gene: .
abundance: once
v_gene: TRBV23-1
len: 18
CDR3aa: CASSQSAPARRSNQPQHF
CDR3nt: TGCGCCAGCAGTCAATCCGCCCCAGCCAGAAGGAGCAATCAGCCCCAGCATTTT

j_gene: TRBJ2-5
d_gene: .
abundance: .
v_gene: TRBV15
len: 13
CDR3aa: CATSRGPDETQYF
CDR3nt: TGTGCCACCAGCAGAGGACCAGACGAGACCCAGTACTTC

j_gene: TRBJ2-1
d_gene: TRBD2
abundance: .
v_gene: TRBV24-1
len: 14
CDR3aa: CATSDPGLASEQFF
CDR3nt: TGTGCCACCAGTGATCCGGGACTAGCGTCTGAGCAGTTCTTC

j_gene: TRBJ1-1
d_gene: .
abundance: .
v_gene: TRBV12-3/TRBV12-4
len: 14
CDR3aa: CASRKGGGWIEAFF
CDR3nt: TGTGCCAGCCGGAAGGGGGGTGGATGGATAGAAGCTTTCTTT

j_gene: TRBJ1-2
d_gene: .
abundance: .
v_gene: TRBV9
len: 14
CDR3aa: CASSGKGDGYGYTF
CDR3nt: TGTGCCAGCAGCGGGAAGGGGGACGGCTATGGCTACACCTTC

j_gene: TRBJ2-7
d_gene: .
abundance: .
v_gene: TRBV20-1
len: 14
CDR3aa: CSAFVAEGTYEQYF
CDR3nt: TGCAGTGCTTTTGTAGCGGAGGGGACCTACGAGCAGTACTTC

j_gene: TRBJ1-1
d_gene: .
abundance: .
v_gene: TRBV5-1
len: 16
CDR3aa: CASSTRSGAGETEAFF
CDR3nt: TGCGCCAGCTCCACTCGGAGTGGGGCAGGGGAGACTGAAGCTTTCTTT

j_gene: TRBJ1-2
d_gene: .
abundance: .
v_gene: TRBV28
len: 13
CDR3aa: CASSFEPNYGYTF
CDR3nt: TGTGCCAGCAGTTTTGAACCTAACTATGGCTACACCTTC

j_gene: TRBJ2-3
d_gene: TRBD2
abundance: .
v_gene: TRBV12-3/TRBV12-4
len: 21
CDR3aa: CASRRRRVASGGTKSTDTQYF
CDR3nt: TGTGCCAGCAGACGCCGGAGGGTTGCTAGCGGGGGGACTAAAAGCACAGATACGCAGTATTTT

j_gene: TRBJ2-2
d_gene: .
abundance: .
v_gene: TRBV29-1
len: 15
CDR3aa: CSVERRLKNTGELFF
CDR3nt: TGCAGCGTTGAACGACGGCTAAAGAACACCGGGGAGCTGTTTTTT

j_gene: TRBJ1-5
d_gene: .
abundance: once
v_gene: TRBV20-1
len: 14
CDR3aa: CSARDLRSNQPQHF
CDR3nt: TGCAGTGCTAGAGATCTCCGTAGCAATCAGCCCCAGCATTTT

j_gene: TRBJ2-1
d_gene: .
abundance: .
v_gene: TRBV3-1
len: 17
CDR3aa: CASSQELGGRPDNEQFF
CDR3nt: TGTGCCAGCAGCCAAGAACTCGGCGGGCGACCCGACAATGAGCAGTTCTTC

j_gene: TRBJ1-6
d_gene: TRBD1
abundance: few
v_gene: TRBV19
len: 14
CDR3aa: CASTIQGNNSPLHF
CDR3nt: TGTGCCAGTACCATACAGGGGAACAATTCACCCCTCCACTTT

j_gene: TRBJ2-7
d_gene: .
abundance: once
v_gene: TRBV15
len: 15
CDR3aa: CATSRRMDSPYEQYF
CDR3nt: TGTGCCACCAGCCGCAGGATGGACAGTCCCTACGAGCAGTACTTC

j_gene: TRBJ2-7
d_gene: .
abundance: .
v_gene: TRBV30
len: 14
CDR3aa: CAWSVKGAGYEQYF
CDR3nt: TGTGCCTGGAGTGTTAAAGGGGCAGGCTACGAGCAGTACTTC

j_gene: TRBJ2-1
d_gene: TRBD2
abundance: .
v_gene: TRBV5-1
len: 13
CDR3aa: CASSKRESLEQFF
CDR3nt: TGCGCCAGCAGCAAGCGGGAGTCTCTTGAGCAGTTCTTC

j_gene: TRBJ2-1
d_gene: .
abundance: .
v_gene: TRBV4-1
len: 16
CDR3aa: CASSQDRALYGDEQFF
CDR3nt: TGCGCCAGCAGCCAAGATCGGGCCCTATATGGGGATGAGCAGTTCTTC